This T cell receptor (beta chain) was documented in a study of T cells after yellow fever vaccination. General study points: The study noted that FACS-sorted repertoires could contain abundant clonotypes contaminating from the bulk population.

This clonotype was found a few times. Its antigen is unidentified. Germline V gene lookup returns CDR1 MNHEY and CDR2 SMNVEV (reference sequence). The V and J ends lost 5 bases and 4 bases, in that order; junction bases with no gene match: 4. The CDR3 contains 14 residues. Production of TCR cDNA was by 5'RACE template switching, which also added a universal primer site and UMIs. Via MiXCR, TCRdb re-called the 5' RACE reads, giving one row per CDR3 protein. The data show a few hundred thousand distinct CDR3 sequences, about a sixth seen once. The sample was PBMCs, taken 5 days after the first yellow fever vaccination. The receptor comes from a man younger than 30 who received the YFV17D yellow fever vaccine. This rearrangement joins TRBV27 to TRBJ1-2; 10 bases are shared with TRBD1. CDR3 sequence reads: CASSKDRGFYGYTF. Written as DNA, the CDR3 is TGTGCCAGCAGTAAGGACAGGGGGTTCTATGGCTACACCTTC.